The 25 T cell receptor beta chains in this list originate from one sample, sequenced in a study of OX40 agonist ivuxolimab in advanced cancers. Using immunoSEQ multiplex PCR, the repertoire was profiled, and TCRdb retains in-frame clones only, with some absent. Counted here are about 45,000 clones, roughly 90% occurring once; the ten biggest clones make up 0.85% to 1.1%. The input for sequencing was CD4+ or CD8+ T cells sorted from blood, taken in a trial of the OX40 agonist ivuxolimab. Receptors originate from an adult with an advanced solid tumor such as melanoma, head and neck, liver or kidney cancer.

The CDR3, as DNA: TGTGCCATCACCCCCGGAGAACCTGGGGCCAACGTCCTGACTTTC. As protein: CAITPGEPGANVLTF. V and J are TRBV10-3 and TRBJ2-6; unclear D gene. The V and J ends lost 7 bases and 2 bases respectively, with 12 bases between them. Per the germline V gene, CDR1 is ENHRY and CDR2 is SYGVKD. The CDR3 runs to 15 residues.

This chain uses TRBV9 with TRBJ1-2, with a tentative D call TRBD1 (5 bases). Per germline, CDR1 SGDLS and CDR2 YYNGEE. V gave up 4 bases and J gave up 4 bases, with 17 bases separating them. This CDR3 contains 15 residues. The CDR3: CASSPQMGPLYGYTF. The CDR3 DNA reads TGTGCCAGCAGCCCTCAGATGGGACCGCTCTATGGCTACACCTTC.

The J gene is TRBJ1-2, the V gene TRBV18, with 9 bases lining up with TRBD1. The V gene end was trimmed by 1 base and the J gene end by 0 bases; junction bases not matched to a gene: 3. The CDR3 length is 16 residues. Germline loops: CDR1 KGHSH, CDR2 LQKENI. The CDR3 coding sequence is TGTGCCAGCTCACCACGGGGACAGGGAGCTAACTATGGCTACACCTTC. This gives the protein CASSPRGQGANYGYTF.

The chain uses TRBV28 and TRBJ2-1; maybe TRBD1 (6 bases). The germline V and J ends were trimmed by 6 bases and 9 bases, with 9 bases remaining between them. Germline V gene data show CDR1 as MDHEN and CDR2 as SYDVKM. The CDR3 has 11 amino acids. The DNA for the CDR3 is TGTGCCAGCAGAAGGGGGAGTGAGCAGTTCTTC. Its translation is CASRRGSEQFF.

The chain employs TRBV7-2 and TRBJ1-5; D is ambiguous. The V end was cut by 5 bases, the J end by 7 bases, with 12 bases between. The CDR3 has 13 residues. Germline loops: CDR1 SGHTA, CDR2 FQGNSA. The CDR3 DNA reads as TGTGCCAGCAGCACCTCGGGTCGCCAGCCCCAGCATTTT. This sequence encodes CASSTSGRQPQHF.

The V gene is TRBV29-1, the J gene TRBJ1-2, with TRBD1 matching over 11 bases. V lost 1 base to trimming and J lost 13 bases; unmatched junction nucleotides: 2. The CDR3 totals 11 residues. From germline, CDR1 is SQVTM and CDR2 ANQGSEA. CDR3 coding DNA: TGCAGCGTTGAAGGTGGACAGGGGGCCACCTTC. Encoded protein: CSVEGGQGATF.

CDR3 sequence reads: CASSYGVGATNEKLFF. DNA for the CDR3: TGTGCCAGCAGCTATGGCGTGGGGGCAACTAATGAAAAACTGTTTTTT. The chain has TRBV5-4 and TRBJ1-4; perhaps TRBD1 as D (5 bases). CDR1 and CDR2 from the germline V gene are SGHNT and YYREEE (reference sequence). V was pared by 3 bases and J by 0 bases, with 12 bases between. CDR3 length equals 16 residues.

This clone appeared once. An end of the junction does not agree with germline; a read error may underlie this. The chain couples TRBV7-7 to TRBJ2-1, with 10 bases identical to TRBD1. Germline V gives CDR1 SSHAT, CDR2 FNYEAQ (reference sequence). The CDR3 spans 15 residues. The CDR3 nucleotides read TGTGCTAGCAGCTTAGGGGGACAGGGGTCCAATGAGCAGTTCTTC. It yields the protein CASSLGGQGSNEQFF.

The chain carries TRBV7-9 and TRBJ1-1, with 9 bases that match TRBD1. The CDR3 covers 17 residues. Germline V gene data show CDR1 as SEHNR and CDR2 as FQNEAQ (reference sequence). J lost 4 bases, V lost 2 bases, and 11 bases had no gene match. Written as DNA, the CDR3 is TGTGCCAGCAGCTTAACCCGACAGGGGGGTAGTGGCACTGAAGCTTTCTTT. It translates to CASSLTRQGGSGTEAFF.

The CDR3 here is CASSMGARSGNTIYF. Written as DNA, the CDR3 is TGTGCCAGTAGTATGGGAGCTCGCTCTGGAAACACCATATATTTT. The V and J genes are TRBV19 and TRBJ1-3, with D hard to call. In germline, CDR1 is LNHDA, CDR2 SQIVND (reference sequence). The CDR3 extends over 15 amino acids. With 3 bases removed from V and 0 bases from J, the gap between germline ends came to 9 bases.

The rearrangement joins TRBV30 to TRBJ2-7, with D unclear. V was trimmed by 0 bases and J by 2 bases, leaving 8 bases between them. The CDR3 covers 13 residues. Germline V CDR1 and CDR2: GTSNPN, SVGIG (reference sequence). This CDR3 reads CAWSVGGTYEQYF. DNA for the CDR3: TGTGCCTGGAGTGTTGGTGGAACCTACGAGCAGTACTTC.

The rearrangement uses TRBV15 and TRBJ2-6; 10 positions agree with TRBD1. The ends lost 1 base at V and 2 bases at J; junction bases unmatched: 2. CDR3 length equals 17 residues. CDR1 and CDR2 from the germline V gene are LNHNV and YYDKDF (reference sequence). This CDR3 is CATSRGQGAPGANVLTF. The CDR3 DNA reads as TGTGCCACCAGCAGAGGACAGGGGGCGCCTGGGGCCAACGTCCTGACTTTC.

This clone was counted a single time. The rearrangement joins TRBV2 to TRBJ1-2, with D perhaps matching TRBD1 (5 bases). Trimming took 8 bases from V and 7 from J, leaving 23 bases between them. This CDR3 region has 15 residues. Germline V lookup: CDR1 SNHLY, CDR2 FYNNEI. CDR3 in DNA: TGTGCCAGCGATTCTGGTGGGGGGACTGTTTCTGGCTACACCTTC. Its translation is CASDSGGGTVSGYTF.

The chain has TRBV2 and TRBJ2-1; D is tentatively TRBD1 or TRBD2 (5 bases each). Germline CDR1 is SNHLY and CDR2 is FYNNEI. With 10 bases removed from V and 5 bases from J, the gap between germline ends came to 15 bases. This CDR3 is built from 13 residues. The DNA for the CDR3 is TGTGCCACCAACCGGGACGGTGACAATGAGCAGTTCTTC. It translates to CATNRDGDNEQFF.

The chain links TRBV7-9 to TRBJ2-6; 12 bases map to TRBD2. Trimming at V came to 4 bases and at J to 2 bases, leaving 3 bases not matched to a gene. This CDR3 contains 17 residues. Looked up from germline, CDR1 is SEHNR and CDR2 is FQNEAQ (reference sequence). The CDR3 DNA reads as TGTGCCAGCAGCTATGGACTAGCGGGACCTGGGGCCAACGTCCTGACTTTC. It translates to CASSYGLAGPGANVLTF.

For the CDR3, the DNA is TGTGCCAGCTCTCAGGAGGGCCTCGACGGGGAGCTGTTTTTT. This translates into CASSQEGLDGELFF. The rearrangement uses TRBV18 and TRBJ2-2, with a possible D match to TRBD2 (6 bases). V was trimmed by 6 bases and J by 7 bases, leaving 15 bases between them. In germline, CDR1 is KGHSH, CDR2 LQKENI. This CDR3 comprises 14 residues.

The CDR3 nucleotides read TGTGCCAGCAGCAGAAGGGGGCTAAGGGCTGAAGCTTTCTTT. This encodes CASSRRGLRAEAFF. J is TRBJ1-1 and V is TRBV5-6; 7 bases are shared with TRBD1. After removal of 4 bases from V and 6 bases from J, the junction contained 9 bases not matched to a gene. The CDR3 is 14 amino acids. CDR1 is SGHDT and CDR2 is YYEEEE in the germline V gene.

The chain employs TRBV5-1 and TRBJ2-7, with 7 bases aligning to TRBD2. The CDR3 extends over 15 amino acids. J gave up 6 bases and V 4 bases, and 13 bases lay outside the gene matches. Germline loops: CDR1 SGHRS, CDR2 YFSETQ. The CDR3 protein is CASSPVAGENFEQYF. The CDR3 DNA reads TGCGCCAGCAGCCCCGTGGCGGGAGAGAATTTCGAGCAGTACTTC.

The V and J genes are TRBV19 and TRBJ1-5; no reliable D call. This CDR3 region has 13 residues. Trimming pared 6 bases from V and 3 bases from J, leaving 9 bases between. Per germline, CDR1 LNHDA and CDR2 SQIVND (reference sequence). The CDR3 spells CASSFGNNQPQHF. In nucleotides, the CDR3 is TGTGCCAGTAGCTTTGGGAACAATCAGCCCCAGCATTTT.

For the CDR3, the DNA is TGTGCCAGCAAGGACGTCGGGAGTCTGGGGGAGCAGTACTTC. It is translated as CASKDVGSLGEQYF. The V call is TRBV11-2, the J call TRBJ2-7; tentatively, D is TRBD2 (6 bases). The germline V gene encodes CDR1 SGHAT and CDR2 FQNNGV. V was clipped by 7 bases and J by 7 bases, with 20 bases between them. The CDR3 extends over 14 amino acids.

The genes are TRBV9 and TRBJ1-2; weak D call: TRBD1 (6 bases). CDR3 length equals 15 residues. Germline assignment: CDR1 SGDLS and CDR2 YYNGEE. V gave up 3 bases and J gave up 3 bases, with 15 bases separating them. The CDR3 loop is CASSAGAQEHYGYTF. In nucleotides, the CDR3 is TGTGCCAGCAGCGCGGGGGCACAGGAGCACTATGGCTACACCTTC.

The CDR3 loop is CASSFGYNYEQYF. In nucleotides, the CDR3 is TGTGCCAGCAGCTTTGGGTATAATTACGAGCAGTACTTC. This chain uses TRBV7-3 with TRBJ2-5, with D hard to call. The J call may be faulty, since TRBJ2-7 better matches the DNA end. This CDR3 region has 13 residues. Germline V CDR1 and CDR2: SGHTA, FQGTGA.

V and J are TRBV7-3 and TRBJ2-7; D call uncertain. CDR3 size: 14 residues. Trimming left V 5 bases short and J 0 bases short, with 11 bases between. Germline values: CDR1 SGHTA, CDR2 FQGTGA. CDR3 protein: CASSPEASSYEQYF. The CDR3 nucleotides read TGTGCCAGCAGCCCCGAGGCGAGCTCCTACGAGCAGTACTTC.

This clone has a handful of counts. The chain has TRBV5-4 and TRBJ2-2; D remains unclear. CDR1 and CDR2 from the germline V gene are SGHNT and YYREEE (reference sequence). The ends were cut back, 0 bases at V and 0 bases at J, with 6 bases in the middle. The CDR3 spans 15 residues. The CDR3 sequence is CASSLDYSNTGELFF. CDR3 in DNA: TGTGCCAGCAGCTTGGACTATTCGAACACCGGGGAGCTGTTTTTT.

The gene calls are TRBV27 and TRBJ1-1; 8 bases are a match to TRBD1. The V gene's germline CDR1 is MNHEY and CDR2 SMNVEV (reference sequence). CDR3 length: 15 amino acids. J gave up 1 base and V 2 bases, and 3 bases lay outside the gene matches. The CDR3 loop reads CASSLRDRQNTEAFF. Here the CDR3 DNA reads TGTGCCAGCAGTTTACGGGACAGGCAGAACACTGAAGCTTTCTTT.